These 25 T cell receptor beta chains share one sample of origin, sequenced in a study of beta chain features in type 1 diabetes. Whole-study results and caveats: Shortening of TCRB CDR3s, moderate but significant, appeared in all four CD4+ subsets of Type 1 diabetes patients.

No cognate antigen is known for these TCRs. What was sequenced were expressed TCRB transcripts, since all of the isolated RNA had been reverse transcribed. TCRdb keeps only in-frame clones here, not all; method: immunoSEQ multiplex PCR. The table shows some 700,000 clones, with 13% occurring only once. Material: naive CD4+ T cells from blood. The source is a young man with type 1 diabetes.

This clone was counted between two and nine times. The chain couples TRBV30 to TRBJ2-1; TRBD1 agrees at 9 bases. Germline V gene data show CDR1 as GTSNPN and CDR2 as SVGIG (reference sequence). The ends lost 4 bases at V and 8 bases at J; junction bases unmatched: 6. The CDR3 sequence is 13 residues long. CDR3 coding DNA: TGTGCCTGGACTCGGACAGGGGATTATGAGCAGTTCTTC. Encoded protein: CAWTRTGDYEQFF.

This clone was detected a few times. Written as DNA, the CDR3 is TGTGCCAGCAGCCAGGGGGCGCGTGGCTACACCTTC. Translation: CASSQGARGYTF. The rearrangement uses TRBV2 and TRBJ1-2; 8 bases align to TRBD1. This CDR3 is 12 amino acids long. J lost 7 bases, V lost 6 bases, and 4 bases had no gene match. Germline lookup yields CDR1 SNHLY and CDR2 FYNNEI.

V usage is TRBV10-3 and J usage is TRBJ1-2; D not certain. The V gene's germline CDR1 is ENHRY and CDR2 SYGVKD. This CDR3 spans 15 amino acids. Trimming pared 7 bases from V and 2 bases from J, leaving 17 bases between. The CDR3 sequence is CAITEKVDGNYGYTF. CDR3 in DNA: TGTGCCATCACCGAGAAGGTGGACGGCAACTATGGCTACACCTTC.

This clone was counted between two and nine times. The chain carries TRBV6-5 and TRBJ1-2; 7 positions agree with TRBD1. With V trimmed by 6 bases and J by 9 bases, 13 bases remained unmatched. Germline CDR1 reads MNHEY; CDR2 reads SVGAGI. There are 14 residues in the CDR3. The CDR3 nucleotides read TGTGCCAGCAGACCTTCATGGGACAGAGAATGCTACACCTTC. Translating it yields CASRPSWDRECYTF.

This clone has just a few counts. The CDR3 nucleotides are TGTGCCAGCAGCTTAGCTGAGGCGCAGGGTGCAACTAATGAAAAACTGTTTTTT. It specifies CASSLAEAQGATNEKLFF. This chain connects TRBV7-9 to TRBJ1-4; D may be TRBD1 (5 bases). With 0 bases removed from V and 0 bases from J, the gap between germline ends came to 14 bases. CDR3 length equals 18 residues. CDR1 and CDR2 from the germline V gene are SEHNR and FQNEAQ (reference sequence).

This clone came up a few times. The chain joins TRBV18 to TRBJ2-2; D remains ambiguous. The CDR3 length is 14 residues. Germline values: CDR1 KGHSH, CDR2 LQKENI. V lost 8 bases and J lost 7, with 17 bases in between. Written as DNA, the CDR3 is TGTGCCAGCCGTCCCGAAGCACCGAGCGGGGAGCTGTTTTTT. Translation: CASRPEAPSGELFF.

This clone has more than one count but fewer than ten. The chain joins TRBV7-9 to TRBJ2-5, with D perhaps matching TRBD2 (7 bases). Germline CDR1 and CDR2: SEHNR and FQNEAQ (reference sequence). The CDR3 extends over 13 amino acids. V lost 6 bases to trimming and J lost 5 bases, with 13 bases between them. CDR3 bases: TGTGCCAGCAGGTTCGCGGGGGCGGAGACCCAGTACTTC. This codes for CASRFAGAETQYF.

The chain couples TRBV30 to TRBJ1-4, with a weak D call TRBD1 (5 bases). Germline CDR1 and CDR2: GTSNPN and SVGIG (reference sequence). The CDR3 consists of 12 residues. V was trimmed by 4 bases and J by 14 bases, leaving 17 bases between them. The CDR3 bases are TGTGCCTGGAACCGGGACTCCCTAATTCTGTTTTTT. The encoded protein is CAWNRDSLILFF.

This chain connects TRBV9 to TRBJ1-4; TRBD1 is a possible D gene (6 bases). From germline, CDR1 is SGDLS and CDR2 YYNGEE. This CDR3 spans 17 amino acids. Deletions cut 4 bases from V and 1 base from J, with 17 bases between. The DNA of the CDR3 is TGTGCCAGCAGCCCCTTCGGGGGCACGGGAACTAATGAAAAACTGTTTTTT. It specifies CASSPFGGTGTNEKLFF.

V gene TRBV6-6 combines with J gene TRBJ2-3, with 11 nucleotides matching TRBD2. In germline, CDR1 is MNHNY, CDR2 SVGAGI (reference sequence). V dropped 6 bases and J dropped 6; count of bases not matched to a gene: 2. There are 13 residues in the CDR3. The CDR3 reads CASSRTSGDTQYF. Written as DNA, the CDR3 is TGTGCCAGCAGCCGGACTAGCGGGGATACGCAGTATTTT.

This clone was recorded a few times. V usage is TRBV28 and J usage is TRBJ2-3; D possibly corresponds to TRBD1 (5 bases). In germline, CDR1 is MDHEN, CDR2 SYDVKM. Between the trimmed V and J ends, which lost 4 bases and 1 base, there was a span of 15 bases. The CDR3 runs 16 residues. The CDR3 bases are TGTGCCAGCAGTTCCCCTCCTGGACAACGCACAGATACGCAGTATTTT. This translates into CASSSPPGQRTDTQYF. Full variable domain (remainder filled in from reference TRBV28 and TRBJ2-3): DVKVTQSSRYLVKRTGEKVFLECVQDMDHENMFWYRQDPGLGLRLIYFSYDVKMKEKGDIPEGYSVSREKKERFSLILESASTNQTSMYLCASSSPPGQRTDTQYFGPGTRLTVL.

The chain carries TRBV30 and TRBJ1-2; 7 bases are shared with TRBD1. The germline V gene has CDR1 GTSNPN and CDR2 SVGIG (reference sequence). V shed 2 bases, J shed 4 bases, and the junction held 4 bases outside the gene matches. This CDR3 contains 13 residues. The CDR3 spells CAWSQTGTYGYTF. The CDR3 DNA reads TGTGCCTGGAGTCAGACAGGGACCTATGGCTACACCTTC.

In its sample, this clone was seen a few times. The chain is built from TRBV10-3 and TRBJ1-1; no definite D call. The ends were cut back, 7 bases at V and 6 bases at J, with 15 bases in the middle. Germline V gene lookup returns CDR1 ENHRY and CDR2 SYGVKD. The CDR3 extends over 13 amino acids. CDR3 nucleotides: TGTGCCATCACCGAAGATGGCGAGTCTGAAGCTTTCTTT. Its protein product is CAITEDGESEAFF.

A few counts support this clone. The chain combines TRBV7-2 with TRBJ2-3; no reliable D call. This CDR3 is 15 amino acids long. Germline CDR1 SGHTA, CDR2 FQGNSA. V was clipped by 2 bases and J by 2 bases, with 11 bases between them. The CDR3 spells CASSLLGPPTDTQYF. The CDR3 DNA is TGTGCCAGCAGCTTACTGGGTCCCCCCACAGATACGCAGTATTTT.

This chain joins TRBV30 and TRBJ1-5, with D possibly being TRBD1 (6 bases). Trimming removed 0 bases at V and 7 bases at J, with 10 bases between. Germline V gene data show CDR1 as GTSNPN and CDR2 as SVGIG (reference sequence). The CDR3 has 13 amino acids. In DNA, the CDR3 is TGTGCCTGGAGTGTAGACAGGATCCAGCCCCAGCATTTT. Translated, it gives CAWSVDRIQPQHF.

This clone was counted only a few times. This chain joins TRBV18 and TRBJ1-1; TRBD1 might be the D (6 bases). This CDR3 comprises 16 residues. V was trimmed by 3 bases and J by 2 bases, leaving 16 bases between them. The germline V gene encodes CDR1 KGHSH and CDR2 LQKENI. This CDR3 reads CASSPYRDTSNTEAFF. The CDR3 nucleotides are TGTGCCAGCTCACCCTACCGGGACACATCCAACACTGAAGCTTTCTTT.

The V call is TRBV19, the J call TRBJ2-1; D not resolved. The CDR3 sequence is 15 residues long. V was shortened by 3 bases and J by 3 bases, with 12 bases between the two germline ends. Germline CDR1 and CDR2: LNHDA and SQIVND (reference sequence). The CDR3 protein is CASSMARRDYNEQFF. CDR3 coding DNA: TGTGCCAGTAGTATGGCGAGAAGAGACTACAATGAGCAGTTCTTC.

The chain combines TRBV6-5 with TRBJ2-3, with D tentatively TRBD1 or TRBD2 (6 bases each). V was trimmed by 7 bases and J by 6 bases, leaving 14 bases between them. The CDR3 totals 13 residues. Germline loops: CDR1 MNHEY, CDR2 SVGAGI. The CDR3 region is CASKTRGQDTQYF. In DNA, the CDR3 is TGTGCCAGCAAGACCCGGGGGCAGGATACGCAGTATTTT.

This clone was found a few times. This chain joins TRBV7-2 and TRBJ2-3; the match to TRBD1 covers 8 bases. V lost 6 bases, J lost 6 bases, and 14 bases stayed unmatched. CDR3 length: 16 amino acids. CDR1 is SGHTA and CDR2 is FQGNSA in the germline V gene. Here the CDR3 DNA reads TGTGCCAGCAGTCCCGGAGACAGGGGCCTGGCGGATACGCAGTATTTT. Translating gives CASSPGDRGLADTQYF.

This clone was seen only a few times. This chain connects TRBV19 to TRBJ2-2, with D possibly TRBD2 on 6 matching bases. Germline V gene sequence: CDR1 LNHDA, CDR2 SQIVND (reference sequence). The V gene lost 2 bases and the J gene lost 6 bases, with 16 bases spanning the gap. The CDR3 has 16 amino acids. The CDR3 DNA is TGTGCCAGTAGTATATTGGGAGGAGGGAATCCCGGGGAGCTGTTTTTT. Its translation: CASSILGGGNPGELFF.

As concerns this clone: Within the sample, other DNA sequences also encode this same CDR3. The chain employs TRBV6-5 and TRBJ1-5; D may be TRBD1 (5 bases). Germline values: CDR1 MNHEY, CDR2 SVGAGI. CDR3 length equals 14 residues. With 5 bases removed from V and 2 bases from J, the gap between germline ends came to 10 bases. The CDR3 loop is CASSRGQGNQPQHF. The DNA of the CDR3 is TGTGCCAGCAGTCGAGGACAAGGCAATCAGCCCCAGCATTTT.

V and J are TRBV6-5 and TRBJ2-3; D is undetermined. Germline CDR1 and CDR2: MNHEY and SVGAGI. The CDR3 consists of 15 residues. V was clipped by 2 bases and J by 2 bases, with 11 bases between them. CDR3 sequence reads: CASSYAPFFTDTQYF. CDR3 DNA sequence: TGTGCCAGCAGTTACGCCCCTTTCTTCACAGATACGCAGTATTTT.

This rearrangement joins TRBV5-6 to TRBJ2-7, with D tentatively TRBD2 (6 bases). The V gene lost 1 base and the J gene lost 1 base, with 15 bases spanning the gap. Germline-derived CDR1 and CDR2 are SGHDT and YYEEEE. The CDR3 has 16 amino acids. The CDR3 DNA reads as TGTGCCAGCAGCTTGTTGTGGGACTGGTCTTCCTACGAGCAGTACTTC. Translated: CASSLLWDWSSYEQYF.

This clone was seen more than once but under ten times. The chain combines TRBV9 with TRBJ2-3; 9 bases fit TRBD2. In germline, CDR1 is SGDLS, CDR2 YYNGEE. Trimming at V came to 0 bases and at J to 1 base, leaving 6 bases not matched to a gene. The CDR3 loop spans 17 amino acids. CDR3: CASSVAMASGGTDTQYF. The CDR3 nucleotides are TGTGCCAGCAGCGTAGCAATGGCTAGCGGGGGCACAGATACGCAGTATTTT.

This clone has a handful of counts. CDR3 sequence: CASSLATSEAFF. DNA of the CDR3: TGTGCCAGCAGCTTGGCCACCTCTGAAGCTTTCTTT. The V call is TRBV5-4, the J call TRBJ1-1; D unclear. The CDR3 loop spans 12 amino acids. Germline lookup yields CDR1 SGHNT and CDR2 YYREEE (reference sequence). V was trimmed by 0 bases and J by 6 bases, leaving 6 bases between them. Full variable domain (remainder filled in from reference TRBV5-4 and TRBJ1-1): ETGVTQSPTHLIKTRGQQVTLRCSSQSGHNTVSWYQQALGQGPQFIFQYYREEENGRGNFPPRFSGLQFPNYSSELNVNALELDDSALYLCASSLATSEAFFGQGTRLTVV.